This T cell receptor beta chain was recovered during a study of T cells in Graves' hyperthyroidism and ophthalmopathy. Study-wide points: In the analysis, a 13 V-J model separated ophthalmopathy from stable hyperthyroidism.

Used for diagnoses were clinical symptoms, serum thyroxine and TRAb, thyroid ultrasound and orbital computed tomography. Germline V gene lookup returns CDR1 DFQATT and CDR2 SNEGSKA (reference sequence). The CDR3 length is 13 residues. Trimming removed 5 bases from V and 6 bases from J; junction bases left unmatched: 4. On this clonotype itself: Its cognate antigen is unknown.

Amplification of TCR beta CDR3 regions used RNA as the template. The study used the HTBI primer set for a first-round RT-PCR of the TCR CDR3. In TCRdb, the multiplex PCR reads were re-called with MiXCR into one record per CDR3 protein. The sample holds 250,000 to 400,000 distinct CDR3 sequences, roughly 13% seen once. The sample comprised blood. The sequence derives from a woman in her forties with Graves' ophthalmopathy. This chain uses TRBV20-1 with TRBJ1-6, with TRBD1 matching 7 bases. CDR3 coding DNA: TGCAGTGCTGACAGGGATCTTAATTCACCCCTCCACTTT. It codes for CSADRDLNSPLHF.